A single sample gave rise to the 23 T cell receptor beta chains below, sequenced in a study of blood T cell repertoires in COVID-19. Only in-frame clones appear in the TCRdb table, and some are missing; sequencing was by immunoSEQ multiplex PCR. The sample lists 200,000 to 250,000 clones, nearly 90% occurring once. The sequencing input was PBMCs or T cells enriched from blood (not recorded which). The receptors derive from a man in his thirties or forties who had been exposed to COVID-19.

This chain uses TRBV5-6 with TRBJ2-1; D gene ambiguous. There are 11 residues in the CDR3. The V and J ends lost 2 bases and 12 bases respectively, with 9 bases between them. CDR1 is SGHDT, CDR2 YYEEEE, per germline. The CDR3 nucleotides read TGTGCCAGCAGCTTCGGCACGGGGCAGTTCTTC. Protein sequence: CASSFGTGQFF. Full variable domain (remainder filled in from reference TRBV5-6 and TRBJ2-1): DAGVTQSPTHLIKTRGQQVTLRCSPKSGHDTVSWYQQALGQGPQFIFQYYEEEERQRGNFPDRFSGHQFPNYSSELNVNALLLGDSALYLCASSFGTGQFFGPGTRLTVL.

This clone has only a few counts. This chain uses TRBV7-2 with TRBJ2-3; D unresolved. V was trimmed by 0 bases and J by 0 bases, leaving 4 bases between them. The CDR3 loop spans 14 amino acids. The germline V gene encodes CDR1 SGHTA and CDR2 FQGNSA. The CDR3 nucleotides are TGTGCCAGCAGCTTAGCGGCCAGCACAGATACGCAGTATTTT. Its translation is CASSLAASTDTQYF. The entire variable domain, with the rest obtained from reference TRBV7-2 and TRBJ2-3, is as follows: GAGVSQSPSNKVTEKGKDVELRCDPISGHTALYWYRQSLGQGLEFLIYFQGNSAPDKSGLPSDRFSAERTGGSVSTLTIQRTQQEDSAVYLCASSLAASTDTQYFGPGTRLTVL.

This clone appeared once. The chain joins TRBV24-1 to TRBJ2-1; 8 positions match TRBD1. The CDR3 has 14 amino acids. CDR1 KGHDR and CDR2 SFDVKD come from the germline V gene. Trimming cost V 5 bases and J 8 bases; bases outside gene matches: 7. DNA of the CDR3: TGTGCCACCAGTGGCCCACAGGGGGGTCATGAGCAGTTCTTC. Protein product: CATSGPQGGHEQFF.

This chain joins TRBV12-5 and TRBJ1-2; 7 positions agree with TRBD1. Trimming at V came to 7 bases and at J to 0 bases, leaving 8 bases not matched to a gene. Germline-derived CDR1 and CDR2 are LGHNT and FRNRAP. The CDR3 covers 15 residues. The CDR3 protein is CASEQQDRTNYGYTF. The CDR3 DNA sequence: TGTGCTAGTGAGCAACAGGACAGGACTAACTATGGCTACACCTTC.

The chain combines TRBV18 with TRBJ1-2, with TRBD1 matching over 9 bases. After removal of 3 bases from V and 5 bases from J, the junction contained 7 bases not matched to a gene. This CDR3 region has 15 residues. Germline lookup yields CDR1 KGHSH and CDR2 LQKENI. This CDR3 is CASSPRTGDVYGYTF. The CDR3 bases are TGTGCCAGCTCACCCAGGACAGGGGATGTTTATGGCTACACCTTC.

The CDR3 region is CASSLAPLGDYGYTF. The CDR3, as DNA: TGTGCCAGCAGCTTGGCCCCTCTAGGGGACTATGGCTACACCTTC. The chain couples TRBV5-6 to TRBJ1-2; possibly TRBD1 for D (5 bases). The CDR3 runs to 15 residues. From germline, CDR1 is SGHDT and CDR2 YYEEEE. The germline V and J ends were trimmed by 0 bases and 3 bases, with 12 bases remaining between them.

This chain uses TRBV4-3 with TRBJ1-4; D call uncertain. The CDR3 consists of 16 residues. V lost 1 base and J 6 bases, leaving 15 bases between the germline ends. Germline CDR1 LGHNA, CDR2 YSLEER. This CDR3 is CASSQGAQANHEKLFF. CDR3 coding DNA: TGCGCCAGCAGCCAAGGGGCCCAGGCAAACCATGAAAAACTGTTTTTT.

J is TRBJ1-1 and V is TRBV12-3 or TRBV12-4; possible D gene TRBD1, 6 bases. The ends were cut back, 6 bases at V and 4 bases at J, with 12 bases in the middle. This CDR3 is built from 13 residues. Here the CDR3 reads CASRKQGTTEAFF. CDR3 nucleotide sequence: TGTGCCAGCAGAAAACAGGGTACCACTGAAGCTTTCTTT.

The chain links TRBV5-5 to TRBJ2-1; TRBD1 agrees at 9 bases. CDR3 length equals 14 residues. The V gene's germline CDR1 is SGHKS and CDR2 YYEKEE (reference sequence). The ends lost 2 bases at V and 9 bases at J; junction bases unmatched: 6. The CDR3 bases are TGTGCCAGCAGCTTAGGGACAGGGAGCACTGAGCAGTTCTTC. Residues: CASSLGTGSTEQFF.

The CDR3 nucleotides read TGTGCCAGCAGCTTAGAAAAGGGGCGGGGTGAGCAGTTCTTC. Its translation: CASSLEKGRGEQFF. The chain is built from TRBV7-8 and TRBJ2-1; tentatively, D is TRBD2 (6 bases). CDR1 SGHVS and CDR2 FQNEAQ come from the germline V gene. V lost 1 base and J 9 bases, leaving 13 bases between the germline ends. The CDR3 consists of 14 residues. Together with reference TRBV7-8 and TRBJ2-1, the CDR3 gives the full variable domain: GAGVSQSPRYKVAKRGQDVALRCDPISGHVSLFWYQQALGQGPEFLTYFQNEAQLDKSGLPSDRFFAERPEGSVSTLKIQRTQQEDSAVYLCASSLEKGRGEQFFGPGTRLTVL.

A single count supports this clone. This chain uses TRBV4-2 with TRBJ1-3; possibly TRBD1 for D (5 bases). Trimming pared 5 bases from V and 0 bases from J, leaving 17 bases between. This CDR3 comprises 17 residues. Per the germline V gene, CDR1 is LGHNA and CDR2 is YNFKEQ. The CDR3 DNA sequence: TGTGCCAGCAGCGGAGAAAGTAGCGGGGGCTCTGGAAACACCATATATTTT. Protein: CASSGESSGGSGNTIYF.

This clone occurred once. The germline gene is not matched at one end of the junction; a read error may be the cause. This chain joins TRBV7-6 and TRBJ2-7, with D maybe TRBD2 (6 bases). Per the germline V gene, CDR1 is SGHVS and CDR2 is FNYEAQ. The CDR3 consists of 17 residues. The CDR3 DNA reads TGTGCCAGCAGCCTAGCAGCCGGGACTGAGGTACCCTACGAGCAGTACTTC. Its protein is CASSLAAGTEVPYEQYF.

The chain uses TRBV10-3 and TRBJ2-7, with D perhaps TRBD2 (5 bases). The CDR3 sequence is 14 residues long. Trimming took 10 bases from V and 4 from J, leaving 20 bases between them. Germline V gene lookup returns CDR1 ENHRY and CDR2 SYGVKD. For the CDR3, the DNA is TGTGCCACCAATTATAAGGACGGGGTTTACGAGCAGTACTTC. This codes for CATNYKDGVYEQYF.

V and J are TRBV7-3 and TRBJ1-6; no clear D gene. The CDR3 extends over 13 amino acids. The ends were cut back, 11 bases at V and 7 bases at J, with 15 bases in the middle. The germline CDR1 and CDR2 sequences are SGHTA and FQGTGA. For the CDR3, the DNA is TGTGCCTCCGCGGAGGGATTAAATTCACCCCTCCACTTT. Its translation is CASAEGLNSPLHF. Filled out from reference TRBV7-3 and TRBJ1-6, the complete variable domain reads GAGVSQTPSNKVTEKGKYVELRCDPISGHTALYWYRQSLGQGPEFLIYFQGTGAADDSGLPNDRFFAVRPEGSVSTLKIQRTERGDSAVYLCASAEGLNSPLHFGNGTRLTVT.

The chain has TRBV7-2 and TRBJ1-1; TRBD1 is a possible D gene (5 bases). Trimming took 1 base from V and 12 from J, leaving 15 bases between them. Germline assignment: CDR1 SGHTA and CDR2 FQGNSA. The CDR3 totals 13 residues. The CDR3 spells CASSLETGGSPFF. The CDR3 DNA is TGTGCCAGCAGCTTAGAAACGGGGGGATCGCCTTTCTTT.

The chain employs TRBV28 and TRBJ2-3; the match to TRBD2 covers 7 bases. The CDR3 consists of 16 residues. In germline, CDR1 is MDHEN, CDR2 SYDVKM. The V segment lost 5 bases and the J segment 3 bases; nucleotides outside the gene matches: 11. CDR3 in amino acids: CASSPAWGGWTDTQYF. The DNA of the CDR3 is TGTGCCAGCAGTCCGGCGTGGGGGGGGTGGACAGATACGCAGTATTTT.

In DNA form, the CDR3 reads TGTGCCAGCAGCCGAGGGACACCAGAGCAGTTCTTC. It specifies CASSRGTPEQFF. The rearrangement links TRBV3-1 (or the pseudogene TRBV3-2) to TRBJ2-1, with a weak D call TRBD1 (6 bases). The CDR3 runs 12 residues. Germline CDR1 LGHDT, CDR2 YNNKEL (reference sequence). V was clipped by 4 bases and J by 10 bases, with 11 bases between them.

This chain joins TRBV7-8 and TRBJ2-7; tentative D call: TRBD1 (6 bases). Germline CDR1 and CDR2: SGHVS and FQNEAQ. The CDR3 sequence is 15 residues long. V was trimmed by 1 base and J by 7 bases, leaving 17 bases between them. CDR3 in amino acids: CASSLGQGNVYEQYF. Here the CDR3 DNA reads TGTGCCAGCAGCTTAGGGCAGGGGAATGTCTATGAGCAGTACTTC.

This chain connects TRBV27 to TRBJ1-2; 9 bases line up with TRBD1. J gave up 8 bases and V 6 bases, and 16 bases lay outside the gene matches. CDR1 MNHEY and CDR2 SMNVEV come from the germline V gene (reference sequence). The CDR3 extends over 16 amino acids. CDR3 coding DNA: TGTGCCAGCAGCCGTATCCTAGCAGGACAGGGGTTGGGCTACACCTTC. Translation gives CASSRILAGQGLGYTF.

The chain's CDR3 is CASSRDREGSYTF. The CDR3 nucleotides are TGTGCCAGTAGCAGGGACAGGGAAGGAAGCTACACCTTC. The rearrangement uses TRBV19 and TRBJ1-2; 9 bases align to TRBD1. Per germline, CDR1 LNHDA and CDR2 SQIVND (reference sequence). The CDR3 contains 13 residues. J lost 9 bases, V lost 6 bases, and 8 bases had no gene match.

The V call is TRBV28, the J call TRBJ1-1, with TRBD1 identical over 10 bases. This CDR3 has 15 residues. Germline lookup yields CDR1 MDHEN and CDR2 SYDVKM. V trimming: 5 bases; J trimming: 1 base; junction bases outside the gene matches: 4. CDR3: CASSLGDRGNTEAFF. The CDR3, as DNA: TGTGCCAGCAGTCTCGGGGACAGGGGGAACACTGAAGCTTTCTTT.

The chain couples TRBV19 to TRBJ2-3; possible D gene TRBD2, 7 bases. The CDR3 spans 16 residues. CDR1 and CDR2 (germline): LNHDA, SQIVND (reference sequence). Trimming took off 9 bases at V and 0 bases at J, with 19 bases between the two ends. This chain's CDR3 is CASQLGGPKSTDTQYF. CDR3 DNA: TGTGCCAGCCAGCTGGGGGGGCCGAAAAGCACAGATACGCAGTATTTT.

DNA for the CDR3: TGTGCCAGCATTCGTCGGGACAGGGACCAAGAGACCCAGTACTTC. Encoded protein: CASIRRDRDQETQYF. The gene calls are TRBV6-5 and TRBJ2-5; 9 positions agree with TRBD1. V trimming: 7 bases; J trimming: 0 bases; junction bases outside the gene matches: 6. The CDR3 totals 15 residues. Germline lookup yields CDR1 MNHEY and CDR2 SVGAGI.